The 23 T cell receptor beta chains listed next were all sequenced from one sample in a study of cytomegalovirus exposure and HLA in healthy donors. 60 Vbeta and 13 Jbeta primers were used in PCR. Sequencing was performed with immunoSEQ multiplex PCR; in TCRdb, only in-frame clones are kept and a portion is missing. The profile covers some 170,000 clones, with 60% to 85% appearing a single time and approximately 2.9% taken by the ten largest. Sequenced sample: PBMCs. The receptors shown here come from a male donor in good health and CMV-seronegative.

The chain links TRBV30 to TRBJ1-5; weak D call: TRBD1 (6 bases). The germline gives CDR1 GTSNPN, CDR2 SVGIG (reference sequence). There are 13 residues in the CDR3. Trimming took 0 bases from V and 15 from J, leaving 18 bases between them. The DNA for the CDR3 is TGTGCCTGGAGTGTACCTGGGGGCAGCTGGCCGCATTTT. Residues: CAWSVPGGSWPHF.

J is TRBJ1-1 and V is TRBV7-9; TRBD1 is a possible D gene (6 bases). The length of the CDR3 is 14 residues. Per germline, CDR1 SEHNR and CDR2 FQNEAQ (reference sequence). Trimming shortened V by 6 bases and J by 5 bases, and 16 bases separated the two germline ends. The CDR3 loop is CASRNAGEGTEAFF. The CDR3 nucleotides are TGTGCCAGCAGAAATGCAGGGGAAGGGACTGAAGCTTTCTTT.

Only one count was recorded for this clone. The chain employs TRBV28 and TRBJ1-4; D is possibly TRBD1 (6 bases). In germline, CDR1 is MDHEN, CDR2 SYDVKM. Trimming removed 4 bases from V and 4 bases from J, with 13 bases in between. The CDR3 extends over 15 amino acids. The CDR3 DNA reads TGTGCCAGCAGTTCCCTGACAGGAGGTAATGAAAAACTGTTTTTT. Its translation: CASSSLTGGNEKLFF.

This clone was seen a handful of times. This chain connects TRBV19 to TRBJ1-1; D gene uncertain. This CDR3 has 14 residues. Germline values: CDR1 LNHDA, CDR2 SQIVND (reference sequence). With 3 bases removed from V and 0 bases from J, the gap between germline ends came to 8 bases. The CDR3 spells CASSIEIMNTEAFF. As DNA, the CDR3 is TGTGCCAGTAGTATTGAGATCATGAACACTGAAGCTTTCTTT.

The J gene is TRBJ1-1, the V gene TRBV19, with D perhaps matching TRBD1 (5 bases). This CDR3 contains 12 residues. V was pared by 10 bases and J by 5 bases, with 14 bases between. Germline V lookup: CDR1 LNHDA, CDR2 SQIVND (reference sequence). CDR3 in DNA: TGTGCCAATAGAACGGGGGGGACTGAAGCTTTCTTT. Protein: CANRTGGTEAFF.

Points on this clone: The same CDR3 arises from other DNA sequences in this sample as well. The chain carries TRBV28 and TRBJ1-1, with 8 bases fitting TRBD1. The CDR3 is 14 amino acids. Unmatched junction bases numbered 1, after V lost 4 bases and J lost 0 bases. CDR1 MDHEN and CDR2 SYDVKM come from the germline V gene. In DNA, the CDR3 is TGTGCCAGCAGTTCGGGACAGGTGAACACTGAAGCTTTCTTT. It translates to CASSSGQVNTEAFF.

The J gene is TRBJ2-1, the V gene TRBV7-9, with 14 nucleotides matching TRBD2. Germline V CDR1 and CDR2: SEHNR, FQNEAQ (reference sequence). V shed 3 bases and J 14 bases; nucleotides not matched to a gene: 6. The CDR3 runs 14 residues. CDR3 sequence: CASSFGTSGSGEFF. CDR3 DNA sequence: TGTGCCAGCAGCTTCGGGACTAGCGGGAGTGGTGAGTTCTTC.

The V and J genes are TRBV19 and TRBJ1-4; weak D call: TRBD1 (6 bases). Germline lookup yields CDR1 LNHDA and CDR2 SQIVND (reference sequence). V was clipped by 1 base and J by 2 bases, with 11 bases between them. There are 16 residues in the CDR3. For the CDR3, the DNA is TGTGCCAGTAGTATAGCCACAGGGATCACTAATGAAAAACTGTTTTTT. Translation: CASSIATGITNEKLFF.

This clone appeared a few times. The same CDR3 also results from other DNA sequences found in this sample. This chain joins TRBV9 and TRBJ2-3, with D possibly matching TRBD1 (6 bases). The V gene's germline CDR1 is SGDLS and CDR2 YYNGEE. This CDR3 comprises 13 residues. Trimming cost V 6 bases and J 2 bases, with 10 bases left between them. CDR3 DNA: TGTGCCAGCAAGGCAGGGGACACAGATACGCAGTATTTT. Residues: CASKAGDTDTQYF. The entire variable domain, with the rest obtained from reference TRBV9 and TRBJ2-3, is as follows: DSGVTQTPKHLITATGQRVTLRCSPRSGDLSVYWYQQSLDQGLQFLIQYYNGEERAKGNILERFSAQQFPDLHSELNLSSLELGDSALYFCASKAGDTDTQYFGPGTRLTVL.

The chain is built from TRBV28 and TRBJ2-1; D unclear. The V end was cut by 3 bases, the J end by 9 bases, with 12 bases between. Germline loops: CDR1 MDHEN, CDR2 SYDVKM. This CDR3 contains 13 residues. CDR3 DNA: TGTGCCAGCAGTTTGCGGCCCGATGGTGAGCAGTTCTTC. It translates to CASSLRPDGEQFF.

The chain combines TRBV9 with TRBJ2-1, with 8 bases lining up with TRBD2. Germline lookup yields CDR1 SGDLS and CDR2 YYNGEE. V was pared by 0 bases and J by 9 bases, with 8 bases of the junction left unmatched. This CDR3 is built from 15 residues. The DNA of the CDR3 is TGTGCCAGCAGCGTAGTTCCAGCGGGAGCTCCTGAGCAGTTCTTC. It codes for CASSVVPAGAPEQFF.

The J gene is TRBJ2-5, the V gene TRBV9, with D perhaps matching TRBD1 (5 bases). The end of the DNA is better explained by TRBJ2-7, so the J call may be wrong. CDR1 is SGDLS, CDR2 YYNGEE, per germline. This CDR3 region has 15 residues. The CDR3 DNA follows: TGTGCCAGCAGCCCCCTTTTAGGGGCTAACTACGAGCAGTACTTC. Its protein product is CASSPLLGANYEQYF.

This clone has more than one count but fewer than ten. The V call is TRBV27, the J call TRBJ2-1; D is possibly TRBD2 (6 bases). The germline CDR1 and CDR2 sequences are MNHEY and SMNVEV (reference sequence). The length of the CDR3 is 14 residues. Between the trimmed V and J ends, which lost 6 bases and 8 bases, there was a span of 17 bases. The CDR3 loop reads CASSLAFSGHEQFF. In DNA, the CDR3 is TGTGCCAGCAGCCTAGCGTTCTCGGGGCATGAGCAGTTCTTC.

The J gene is TRBJ2-2, the V gene TRBV9; 8 bases match TRBD2. The CDR3 extends over 16 amino acids. Per germline, CDR1 SGDLS and CDR2 YYNGEE. The V segment lost 3 bases and the J segment 0 bases; nucleotides outside the gene matches: 4. The CDR3 DNA reads TGTGCCAGCAGCGCTCTGGGACTAGCGAACACCGGGGAGCTGTTTTTT. Its protein is CASSALGLANTGELFF.

In nucleotides, the CDR3 is TGTGCCAGCTCACTGGGACAGGGGGCAACTTTTAGCAATCAGCCCCAGCATTTT. It is translated as CASSLGQGATFSNQPQHF. The rearrangement links TRBV18 to TRBJ1-5; 12 positions match TRBD1. The trim removed 4 bases at V and 0 bases at J, leaving 7 bases unmatched. Germline values: CDR1 KGHSH, CDR2 LQKENI. The CDR3 sequence is 18 residues long. Drawing the rest from reference TRBV18 and TRBJ1-5, the complete variable domain is NAGVMQNPRHLVRRRGQEARLRCSPMKGHSHVYWYRQLPEEGLKFMVYLQKENIIDESGMPKERFSAEFPKEGPSILRIQQVVRGDSAAYFCASSLGQGATFSNQPQHFGDGTRLSIL.

The CDR3 is CSTKEGLSSHEQFF. In nucleotides, the CDR3 is TGCAGCACCAAGGAGGGGTTGAGCTCCCATGAGCAGTTCTTC. The V call is TRBV29-1, the J call TRBJ2-1, with a possible D match to TRBD2 (6 bases). The CDR3 consists of 14 residues. V was shortened by 8 bases and J by 8 bases, with 22 bases between the two germline ends. Germline V gene lookup returns CDR1 SQVTM and CDR2 ANQGSEA.

The V call is TRBV6-1, the J call TRBJ1-3, with a possible D match to TRBD1 (6 bases). In germline, CDR1 is MNHNS, CDR2 SASEGT. The ends were cut back, 3 bases at V and 0 bases at J, with 15 bases in the middle. There are 17 residues in the CDR3. CDR3 in amino acids: CASSEFRGPSSGNTIYF. The CDR3 nucleotides are TGTGCCAGCAGTGAGTTCAGGGGACCCTCCTCTGGAAACACCATATATTTT.

Only a few counts were recorded for this clone. This rearrangement joins TRBV30 to TRBJ2-3; D not certain. Germline CDR1 reads GTSNPN; CDR2 reads SVGIG (reference sequence). The CDR3 is 15 amino acids. V was shortened by 3 bases and J by 2 bases, with 15 bases between the two germline ends. The CDR3 loop reads CAWSVSGRLTDTQYF. The CDR3 DNA reads TGTGCCTGGAGCGTTAGTGGTCGCCTCACAGATACGCAGTATTTT. Complete variable domain (other parts from reference TRBV30 and TRBJ2-3): SQTIHQWPATLVQPVGSPLSLECTVEGTSNPNLYWYRQAAGRGLQLLFYSVGIGQISSEVPQNLSASRPQDRQFILSSKKLLLSDSGFYLCAWSVSGRLTDTQYFGPGTRLTVL.

The chain recombines TRBV5-1 with TRBJ2-1; TRBD2 agrees at 15 bases. This CDR3 is built from 19 residues. Trimming removed 3 bases from V and 0 bases from J; junction bases left unmatched: 7. The V gene's germline CDR1 is SGHRS and CDR2 YFSETQ. Here the CDR3 DNA reads TGCGCCAGCAGCTCCCCGGGACTAGCGGGAGGTTCCTCCTACAATGAGCAGTTCTTC. Translated, it gives CASSSPGLAGGSSYNEQFF. Looking up the rest from reference TRBV5-1 and TRBJ2-1 gives the full variable domain: KAGVTQTPRYLIKTRGQQVTLSCSPISGHRSVSWYQQTPGQGLQFLFEYFSETQRNKGNFPGRFSGRQFSNSRSEMNVSTLELGDSALYLCASSSPGLAGGSSYNEQFFGPGTRLTVL.

The chain uses TRBV27 and TRBJ2-1; TRBD2 aligns across 8 bases. This CDR3 is built from 14 residues. The V gene's germline CDR1 is MNHEY and CDR2 SMNVEV (reference sequence). V shed 8 bases, J shed 5 bases, and the junction held 8 bases outside the gene matches. The CDR3 region is CASGREGVNNEQFF. CDR3 nucleotides: TGTGCCAGCGGCCGGGAGGGCGTAAACAATGAGCAGTTCTTC.

There are a few counts of this clone. The chain joins TRBV28 to TRBJ2-4, with TRBD1 matching over 8 bases. Per the germline V gene, CDR1 is MDHEN and CDR2 is SYDVKM. With V trimmed by 2 bases and J by 1 base, 4 bases remained unmatched. The CDR3 spans 16 residues. The CDR3 protein is CASSLGQGTAKNIQYF. DNA for the CDR3: TGTGCCAGCAGTTTAGGACAGGGAACGGCCAAAAACATTCAGTACTTC. The whole variable domain, filled in from reference TRBV28 and TRBJ2-4, reads DVKVTQSSRYLVKRTGEKVFLECVQDMDHENMFWYRQDPGLGLRLIYFSYDVKMKEKGDIPEGYSVSREKKERFSLILESASTNQTSMYLCASSLGQGTAKNIQYFGAGTRLSVL.

The chain carries TRBV6-5 and TRBJ2-1, with a weak D call TRBD2 (7 bases). The germline V gene has CDR1 MNHEY and CDR2 SVGAGI. V lost 1 base to trimming and J lost 10 bases, with 17 bases between them. The CDR3 runs to 15 residues. CDR3 amino acids: CASSYFGAGAQEQFF. The CDR3 DNA reads as TGTGCCAGCAGTTACTTCGGGGCGGGGGCTCAAGAGCAGTTCTTC.

The chain is built from TRBV27 and TRBJ1-5, with D perhaps matching TRBD1 (6 bases). The CDR3 is made up of 15 amino acids. Trimming took off 2 bases at V and 2 bases at J, with 10 bases between the two ends. Per germline, CDR1 MNHEY and CDR2 SMNVEV (reference sequence). The chain's CDR3 is CASSLEGQRNQPQHF. In DNA form, the CDR3 reads TGTGCCAGCAGTTTAGAAGGACAGCGCAATCAGCCCCAGCATTTT.